The 10 T cell receptor beta chains given below trace back to one sample, sequenced in a study of blood T cell repertoires in COVID-19. Clones were read by immunoSEQ multiplex PCR, and TCRdb kept only the in-frame ones, dropping some. The sample lists roughly 330,000 clones, around 92% occurring once. The specimen sequenced was peripheral blood. The receptors shown here come from a young man who had recovered from COVID-19.

V is TRBV3-1 (or the pseudogene TRBV3-2) and J is TRBJ2-2; 10 bases line up with TRBD2. After removal of 3 bases from V and 6 bases from J, the junction contained 7 bases not matched to a gene. The CDR3 has 16 residues. Germline V gives CDR1 LGHDT, CDR2 YNNKEL (reference sequence). In DNA, the CDR3 is TGTGCCAGCAGCCAGGGCTCTCTAGCGGGAGCCGGGGAGCTGTTTTTT. Translating gives CASSQGSLAGAGELFF.

The rearrangement links TRBV20-1 to TRBJ1-1, with D unresolved. CDR1 is DFQATT, CDR2 SNEGSKA, per germline (reference sequence). The CDR3 runs 14 residues. The germline V and J ends were trimmed by 3 bases and 1 base, with 12 bases remaining between them. In DNA, the CDR3 is TGCAGTGCTAGTCGCGATGCGGGGAACACTGAAGCTTTCTTT. This sequence encodes CSASRDAGNTEAFF.

This clone occurred once. The chain has TRBV15 and TRBJ2-1; 9 bases agree with TRBD2. Germline V gene sequence: CDR1 LNHNV, CDR2 YYDKDF (reference sequence). There are 17 residues in the CDR3. The ends lost 0 bases at V and 2 bases at J; junction bases unmatched: 5. The CDR3 protein is CATSRDRGGRAYNEQFF. In nucleotides, the CDR3 is TGTGCCACCAGCAGAGATCGGGGCGGGAGGGCCTACAATGAGCAGTTCTTC.

Concerning this clone itself: The sample carries other DNA sequences with the same CDR3. V is TRBV18 and J is TRBJ2-1; 8 nucleotides agree with TRBD1. The CDR3 totals 15 residues. CDR1 is KGHSH and CDR2 is LQKENI in the germline V gene. The V segment lost 3 bases and the J segment 7 bases; nucleotides outside the gene matches: 8. The CDR3 DNA is TGTGCCAGCTCACCTCAGGACAGGGCGGTGAATGAGCAGTTCTTC. This codes for CASSPQDRAVNEQFF.

This sequence joins TRBV9 and TRBJ2-2; D remains ambiguous. The length of the CDR3 is 13 residues. Germline CDR1 and CDR2: SGDLS and YYNGEE. V lost 7 bases and J 0 bases, leaving 7 bases between the germline ends. DNA of the CDR3: TGTGCCAGCTTGCAGGCGAACACCGGGGAGCTGTTTTTT. The encoded protein is CASLQANTGELFF.

This chain uses TRBV3-1 (or the pseudogene TRBV3-2) with TRBJ2-3; TRBD2 aligns across 10 bases. Trimming removed 3 bases from V and 4 bases from J; junction bases left unmatched: 4. Germline V gene sequence: CDR1 LGHDT, CDR2 YNNKEL (reference sequence). There are 15 residues in the CDR3. The DNA for the CDR3 is TGTGCCAGCAGCCACTCAGCGGGGGGGTCAGATACGCAGTATTTT. It codes for CASSHSAGGSDTQYF.

The chain links TRBV15 to TRBJ1-2, with no clear D. CDR3 length equals 14 residues. Trimming left V 4 bases short and J 1 base short, with 10 bases between. Germline CDR1 reads LNHNV; CDR2 reads YYDKDF (reference sequence). The DNA of the CDR3 is TGTGCCACCAGCACCCCCGGGAGTAACTATGGCTACACCTTC. Its translation: CATSTPGSNYGYTF.

The J gene is TRBJ2-3, the V gene TRBV5-1; 11 bases are a match to TRBD2. V lost 4 bases and J lost 5; bases outside the gene matches: 3. Per the germline V gene, CDR1 is SGHRS and CDR2 is YFSETQ. The CDR3 contains 14 residues. The CDR3 bases are TGCGCCAGCAGCCCCGGGACTAGCGGAGATACGCAGTATTTT. Protein product: CASSPGTSGDTQYF.

The chain joins TRBV7-9 to TRBJ2-3; the D gene is possibly TRBD1 (7 bases). CDR1 is SEHNR, CDR2 FQNEAQ, per germline (reference sequence). Trimming removed 2 bases at V and 4 bases at J, with 16 bases between. The CDR3 runs to 16 residues. The chain's CDR3 is CASSLTGTERADTQYF. The CDR3 region has the DNA TGTGCCAGCAGCTTAACAGGGACAGAGCGGGCAGATACGCAGTATTTT.

This chain links TRBV3-1 (or the pseudogene TRBV3-2) with TRBJ2-7; TRBD2 aligns across 11 bases. Germline CDR1 is LGHDT and CDR2 is YNNKEL (reference sequence). The CDR3 is 15 residues long. J was trimmed by 4 bases and V by 0 bases; bases with no gene match: 2. CDR3 DNA: TGTGCCAGCAGCCAAGAGCTAGCGGGGGGATACGAGCAGTACTTC. This translates into CASSQELAGGYEQYF.